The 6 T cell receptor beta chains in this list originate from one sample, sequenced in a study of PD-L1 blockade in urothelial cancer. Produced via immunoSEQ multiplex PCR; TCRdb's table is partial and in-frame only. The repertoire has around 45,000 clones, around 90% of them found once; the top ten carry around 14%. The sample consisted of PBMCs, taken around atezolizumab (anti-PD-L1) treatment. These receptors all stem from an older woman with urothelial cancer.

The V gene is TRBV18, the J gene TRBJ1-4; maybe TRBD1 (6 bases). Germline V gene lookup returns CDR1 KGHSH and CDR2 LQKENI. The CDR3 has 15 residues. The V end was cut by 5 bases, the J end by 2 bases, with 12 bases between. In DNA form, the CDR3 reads TGTGCCAGCTCAGCAAGACAGGCCACTAATGAAAAACTGTTTTTT. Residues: CASSARQATNEKLFF.

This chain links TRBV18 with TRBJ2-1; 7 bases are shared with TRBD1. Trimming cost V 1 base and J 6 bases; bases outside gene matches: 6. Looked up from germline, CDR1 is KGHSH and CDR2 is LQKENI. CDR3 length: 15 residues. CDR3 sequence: CASSPLYRGGNEQFF. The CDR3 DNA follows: TGTGCCAGCTCACCACTCTACAGGGGTGGCAATGAGCAGTTCTTC. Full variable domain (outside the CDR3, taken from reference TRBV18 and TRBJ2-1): NAGVMQNPRHLVRRRGQEARLRCSPMKGHSHVYWYRQLPEEGLKFMVYLQKENIIDESGMPKERFSAEFPKEGPSILRIQQVVRGDSAAYFCASSPLYRGGNEQFFGPGTRLTVL.

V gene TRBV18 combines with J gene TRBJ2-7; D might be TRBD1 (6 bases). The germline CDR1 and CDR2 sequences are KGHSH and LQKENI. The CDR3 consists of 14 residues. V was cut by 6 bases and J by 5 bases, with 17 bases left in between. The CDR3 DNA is TGTGCCAGCTCGCAACAGGGCCAGGGGCACGAGCAGTACTTC. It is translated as CASSQQGQGHEQYF.

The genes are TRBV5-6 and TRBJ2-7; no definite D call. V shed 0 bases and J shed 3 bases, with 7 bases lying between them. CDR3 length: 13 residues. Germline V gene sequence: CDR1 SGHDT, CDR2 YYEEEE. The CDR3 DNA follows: TGTGCCAGCAGCTTGGACGGCGGCTACGAGCAGTACTTC. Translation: CASSLDGGYEQYF.

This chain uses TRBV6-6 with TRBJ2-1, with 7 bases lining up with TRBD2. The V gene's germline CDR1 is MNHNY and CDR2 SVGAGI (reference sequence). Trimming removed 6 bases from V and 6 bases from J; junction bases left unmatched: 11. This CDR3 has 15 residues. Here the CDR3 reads CASRVGLEVGNEQFF. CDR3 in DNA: TGTGCCAGCAGGGTAGGACTAGAGGTAGGCAATGAGCAGTTCTTC.

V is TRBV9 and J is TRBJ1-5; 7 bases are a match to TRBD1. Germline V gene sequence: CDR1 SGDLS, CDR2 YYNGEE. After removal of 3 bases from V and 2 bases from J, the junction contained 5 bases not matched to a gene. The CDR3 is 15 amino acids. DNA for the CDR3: TGTGCCAGCAGCGAGACAGGGACGGGCAATCAGCCCCAGCATTTT. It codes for CASSETGTGNQPQHF.